The clone carrying this T cell receptor beta chain was detected ten times or more. The data were produced by immunoSEQ multiplex PCR, yet TCRdb's version contains in-frame clones alone and is incomplete. The sample was found to contain around 50,000 clones, and every one recurs. The sample comes from a study of T cell clonality in common variable immunodeficiency. Input material: peripheral blood mononuclear cells. The source of this sequence is a person aged 18 to 70 in good health.

This CDR3 is CAWSPLLRDYRGGADTQYF. Partial CDR3 DNA: TGTGCCTGGAGTCCTCTCCTCCGGGACTACCGGGGGGGCGCAGATACG. The rearrangement uses TRBV30 and TRBJ2-3; 8 bases align to TRBD2. Coverage ceases 3 residues before the CDR3 finishes, and the germline J gene fills in the end. The CDR3 has 19 residues. Trimming removed 2 bases from V and 4 bases from J; junction bases left unmatched: 20. Germline CDR1 and CDR2: GTSNPN and SVGIG (reference sequence). Supplemented by reference TRBV30 and TRBJ2-3, the full variable domain reads SQTIHQWPATLVQPVGSPLSLECTVEGTSNPNLYWYRQAAGRGLQLLFYSVGIGQISSEVPQNLSASRPQDRQFILSSKKLLLSDSGFYLCAWSPLLRDYRGGADTQYFGPGTRLTVL.